Included here is one T cell receptor beta chain sequence, with context. Antigen unknown. Only patients with CD8+CD57+ cell expansion on flow cytometry were chosen for sequencing. Everyone among the patients had severe acquired aplastic anemia. This entry comes from a study of CD8+CD57+ T cells in acquired aplastic anemia. Genomic DNA, serving as template, underwent TCR beta VDJ and CDR3 profiling. TCRdb passed the reads through MiXCR, listing each CDR3 protein once. Of over 150,000 distinct CDR3 sequences listed, 65% to 75% are singletons. Germline V gene lookup returns CDR1 SNHLY and CDR2 FYNNEI. Between the trimmed V and J ends, which lost 10 bases and 0 bases, there was a span of 13 bases. The CDR3 is 14 amino acids. Findings and limits, study-wide: Patients versus controls showed no significant CD8+ Simpson's diversity difference. The same twenty-nine CD8+ CDR3 sequences occurred in patients and in controls.

Sequencing input: sorted CD4+, CD8+, or CD8+CD57+ T cells (not recorded which) from PBMCs. The TCR was taken from a human donor with aplastic anemia. V gene TRBV2 combines with J gene TRBJ1-3; D ambiguous. The CDR3 loop reads CATTPEYSGNTIYF. CDR3 DNA: TGTGCCACCACACCGGAGTACTCTGGAAACACCATATATTTT.